This record looks at one T cell receptor (beta chain) sequence and its context. The sample comes from a study of blood T cell repertoires in COVID-19. The overall study: Spain, Italy and the United States supplied samples that represented acute and convalescent COVID-19. PBMCs, B-cell-depleted T cells, or T cells were the source of the cDNA or gDNA that made up the material.

Seattle participants joined during active infection and were tracked over time. The CDR3 length is 14 residues. V was pared by 3 bases and J by 10 bases, with 8 bases of the junction left unmatched. In germline, CDR1 is SGHTA, CDR2 FQGTGA. In the authors' workflow: Reference gene primer amplification yielded estimated nucleated cell counts. This table comes from immunoSEQ multiplex PCR, and its TCRdb copy is limited to in-frame clones, with some not included. That table is the source of V, J and clone size, and D and trimming were worked out from the DNA. Of around 150,000 clones listed, 85% are singletons.

This TCR came from a woman between 55 and 75 years old with COVID-19, enrolled during active disease. The sequenced material came from peripheral blood. The chain carries TRBV7-3 and TRBJ1-5, with TRBD1 matching 8 bases. The CDR3: CASSFGQGEAPQHF. DNA for the CDR3: TGTGCCAGCAGCTTCGGACAGGGCGAAGCACCCCAGCATTTT. Drawing the rest from reference TRBV7-3 and TRBJ1-5, the complete variable domain is GAGVSQTPSNKVTEKGKYVELRCDPISGHTALYWYRQSLGQGPEFLIYFQGTGAADDSGLPNDRFFAVRPEGSVSTLKIQRTERGDSAVYLCASSFGQGEAPQHFGDGTRLSIL.